What follows are 16 T cell receptor beta chains derived from one specimen sequenced in a study of blood T cell repertoires in COVID-19. Assay: immunoSEQ multiplex PCR; the TCRdb copy retains only in-frame clones and omits some. The top ten clones hold 4% to 5.5% of a sample with under 50,000 clones, around 82% of them seen once. The sequencing input was peripheral blood. The receptors derive from a woman in her 70s with acute or convalescent COVID-19.

J is TRBJ2-5 and V is TRBV24-1, with a possible D match to TRBD2 (6 bases). CDR1 and CDR2 from the germline V gene are KGHDR and SFDVKD. Trimming pared 5 bases from V and 2 bases from J, leaving 11 bases between. The CDR3 is 14 residues long. DNA of the CDR3: TGTGCCACCAGTGTTCCCGGGAGTCAAGAGACCCAGTACTTC. Translation gives CATSVPGSQETQYF.

The chain uses TRBV19 and TRBJ2-2; no reliable D call. The length of the CDR3 is 14 residues. Germline V gene sequence: CDR1 LNHDA, CDR2 SQIVND (reference sequence). Trimming removed 6 bases from V and 4 bases from J, with 12 bases in between. CDR3 bases: TGTGCCAGTAGACCCGACATAACCACCGGGGAGCTGTTTTTT. As protein: CASRPDITTGELFF. The variable domain in full, with the rest retrieved from reference TRBV19 and TRBJ2-2, is DGGITQSPKYLFRKEGQNVTLSCEQNLNHDAMYWYRQDPGQGLRLIYYSQIVNDFQKGDIAEGYSVSREKKESFPLTVTSAQKNPTAFYLCASRPDITTGELFFGEGSRLTVL.

The V and J genes are TRBV9 and TRBJ1-1; no firm D call. Between the trimmed V and J ends, which lost 0 bases and 5 bases, there was a span of 8 bases. CDR1 and CDR2 from the germline V gene are SGDLS and YYNGEE. This CDR3 has 13 amino acids. In DNA, the CDR3 is TGTGCCAGCAGCGTAGCGGGATATACTGAAGCTTTCTTT. Its translation: CASSVAGYTEAFF. Looking up the rest from reference TRBV9 and TRBJ1-1 gives the full variable domain: DSGVTQTPKHLITATGQRVTLRCSPRSGDLSVYWYQQSLDQGLQFLIQYYNGEERAKGNILERFSAQQFPDLHSELNLSSLELGDSALYFCASSVAGYTEAFFGQGTRLTVV.

The genes are TRBV6-2 or TRBV6-3 and TRBJ2-1, with D possibly matching TRBD2 (5 bases). This CDR3 region has 17 residues. The V and J ends lost 3 bases and 1 base respectively, with 16 bases between them. Per the germline V gene, CDR1 is MNHEY and CDR2 is SVGEGT. CDR3 sequence (DNA): TGTGCCAGCAGTTATCACGGCGGTGGACTTTCCTACAATGAGCAGTTCTTC. Translated, it gives CASSYHGGGLSYNEQFF.

V usage is TRBV29-1 and J usage is TRBJ1-1, with D possibly being TRBD1 (6 bases). The V gene lost 4 bases and the J gene lost 0 bases, with 9 bases spanning the gap. The CDR3 has 13 amino acids. Germline V gene lookup returns CDR1 SQVTM and CDR2 ANQGSEA. The CDR3 DNA reads as TGCAGCGTTGCCCGGACAGTGAACACTGAAGCTTTCTTT. Encoded protein: CSVARTVNTEAFF.

The chain recombines TRBV6-1 with TRBJ1-4, with D possibly being TRBD1 (5 bases). The V end lost 4 bases, the J end lost 1 base, and 16 bases lay between the germline ends. CDR3 length: 17 amino acids. Germline-derived CDR1 and CDR2 are MNHNS and SASEGT. The CDR3 region has the DNA TGTGCCAGCAGTGTACGCAGGGTGGGGCGAACTAATGAAAAACTGTTTTTT. Its protein is CASSVRRVGRTNEKLFF.

The V gene is TRBV27, the J gene TRBJ1-3; perhaps TRBD1 as D (6 bases). V lost 3 bases and J 0 bases, leaving 12 bases between the germline ends. CDR1 is MNHEY and CDR2 is SMNVEV in the germline V gene (reference sequence). The CDR3 is 16 amino acids. CDR3 coding DNA: TGTGCCAGCAGTTTCAGGGGCCGCGGCTCTGGAAACACCATATATTTT. It codes for CASSFRGRGSGNTIYF.

The chain is built from TRBV15 and TRBJ2-7; no definite D call. CDR3 length: 16 residues. Germline CDR1 and CDR2: LNHNV and YYDKDF (reference sequence). Trimming removed 0 bases from V and 0 bases from J, with 12 bases in between. The DNA for the CDR3 is TGTGCCACCAGCAGAGATCTTCAGGCCGGCTCCTACGAGCAGTACTTC. Residues: CATSRDLQAGSYEQYF.

This chain uses TRBV5-1 with TRBJ2-1; 7 positions agree with TRBD2. In germline, CDR1 is SGHRS, CDR2 YFSETQ. The trim removed 4 bases at V and 5 bases at J, leaving 9 bases unmatched. CDR3 length: 15 amino acids. The CDR3 reads CASSRGVGFDNEQFF. The CDR3 nucleotides read TGCGCCAGCAGCCGGGGGGTAGGGTTCGACAATGAGCAGTTCTTC.

This chain joins TRBV11-1 and TRBJ2-6; no clear D. Germline assignment: CDR1 SGHAT and CDR2 FQDESV (reference sequence). Trimming shortened V by 5 bases and J by 3 bases, and 8 bases separated the two germline ends. There are 14 residues in the CDR3. CDR3 region: CASSLDNGANVLTF. In nucleotides, the CDR3 is TGTGCCAGCAGCCTAGATAATGGGGCCAACGTCCTGACTTTC.

This chain links TRBV10-3 with TRBJ1-6; 10 nucleotides agree with TRBD1. This CDR3 has 14 residues. Germline V lookup: CDR1 ENHRY, CDR2 SYGVKD. V was clipped by 11 bases and J by 5 bases; unmatched bases: 6. The CDR3 reads CASGGTGDNSPLHF. The CDR3 nucleotides read TGTGCCTCCGGGGGGACAGGGGATAATTCACCCCTCCACTTT.

The V gene is TRBV19, the J gene TRBJ1-5; the D gene is possibly TRBD1 (6 bases). This CDR3 is built from 15 residues. CDR1 and CDR2 (germline): LNHDA, SQIVND (reference sequence). The V and J ends lost 2 bases and 4 bases respectively, with 12 bases between them. CDR3 sequence: CASSISGTLNQPQHF. The CDR3 nucleotides read TGTGCCAGTAGTATAAGTGGGACACTAAATCAGCCCCAGCATTTT.

The genes are TRBV11-2 and TRBJ2-1; 8 bases line up with TRBD2. The CDR3 has 15 amino acids. Germline V gene data show CDR1 as SGHAT and CDR2 as FQNNGV. Trimming removed 2 bases from V and 4 bases from J; junction bases left unmatched: 4. In nucleotides, the CDR3 is TGTGCCAGCAGCTTATTCGGGAGGGTGTACAATGAGCAGTTCTTC. It encodes CASSLFGRVYNEQFF.

The rearrangement uses TRBV5-1 and TRBJ2-1; tentatively, D is TRBD1 (6 bases). V lost 0 bases and J 12 bases, leaving 13 bases between the germline ends. Germline V lookup: CDR1 SGHRS, CDR2 YFSETQ. The CDR3 is 13 amino acids. The CDR3, as DNA: TGCGCCAGCAGCTTGGCGGGGACATCAAGGCAGTTCTTC. This sequence encodes CASSLAGTSRQFF.

The V and J genes are TRBV7-9 and TRBJ2-6, with 8 bases matching TRBD2. The junction had 3 bases not matched to a gene; V was cut back by 5 bases and J by 3 bases. CDR1 is SEHNR and CDR2 is FQNEAQ in the germline V gene (reference sequence). The CDR3 is made up of 15 amino acids. CDR3 DNA sequence: TGTGCCAGCAGCAATAGCGGGGTTGGGGCCAACGTCCTGACTTTC. Its translation: CASSNSGVGANVLTF.

This chain joins TRBV2 and TRBJ2-3, with D maybe TRBD2 (6 bases). CDR1 SNHLY and CDR2 FYNNEI come from the germline V gene. The V gene lost 4 bases and the J gene lost 4 bases, with 15 bases spanning the gap. This CDR3 spans 15 amino acids. The CDR3 bases are TGTGCCAGCAGTGGACTAGGGGCAGCCTCAGATACGCAGTATTTT. Amino acid sequence: CASSGLGAASDTQYF.